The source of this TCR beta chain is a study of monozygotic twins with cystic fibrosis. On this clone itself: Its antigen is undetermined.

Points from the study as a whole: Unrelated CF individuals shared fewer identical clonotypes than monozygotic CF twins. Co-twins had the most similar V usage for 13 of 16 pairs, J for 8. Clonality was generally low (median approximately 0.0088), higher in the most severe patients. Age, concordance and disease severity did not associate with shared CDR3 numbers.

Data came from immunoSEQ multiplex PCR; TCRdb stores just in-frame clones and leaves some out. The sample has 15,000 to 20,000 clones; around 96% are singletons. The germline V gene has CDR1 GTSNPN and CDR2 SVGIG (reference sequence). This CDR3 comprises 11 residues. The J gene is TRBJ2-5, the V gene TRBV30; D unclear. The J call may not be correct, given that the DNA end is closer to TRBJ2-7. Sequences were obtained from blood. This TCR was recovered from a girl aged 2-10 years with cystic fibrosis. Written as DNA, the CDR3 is TGTGCCTGGAGCCAGGACTACGAGCAGTACTTC. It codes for CAWSQDYEQYF.